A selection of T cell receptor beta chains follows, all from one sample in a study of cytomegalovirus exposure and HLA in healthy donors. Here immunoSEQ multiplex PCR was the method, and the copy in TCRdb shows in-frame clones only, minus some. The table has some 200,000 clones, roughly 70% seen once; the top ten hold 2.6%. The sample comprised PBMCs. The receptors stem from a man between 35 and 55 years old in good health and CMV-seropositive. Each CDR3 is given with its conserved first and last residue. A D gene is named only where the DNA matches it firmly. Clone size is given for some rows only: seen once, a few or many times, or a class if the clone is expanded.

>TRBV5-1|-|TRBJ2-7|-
TGCGCCAGCAGCACCTGGACAGGGAGGGACGAGCAGTACTTC
CASSTWTGRDEQYF
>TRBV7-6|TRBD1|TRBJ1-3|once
TGTGCCAGCAGGACGGACAGGGCTGGAAACACCATATATTTT
CASRTDRAGNTIYF
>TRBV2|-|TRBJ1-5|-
TGTGCCAGCAGGGCTCAGGGGACCCAGCCCCAGCATTTT
CASRAQGTQPQHF
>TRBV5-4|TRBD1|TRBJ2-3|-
TGTGCCAGCAGCTTGGCCTCAGGGGGCCTCACAGATACGCAGTATTTT
CASSLASGGLTDTQYF
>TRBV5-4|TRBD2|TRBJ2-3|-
TGTGCCAGCAGCCGCCCGGCTAGCGGGTCATCAGATACGCAGTATTTT
CASSRPASGSSDTQYF
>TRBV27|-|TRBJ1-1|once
TGTGCCAGCAGTTCTCACAGGGACACTGAAGCTTTCTTT
CASSSHRDTEAFF
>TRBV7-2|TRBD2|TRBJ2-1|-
TGTGCCAGCAGCGCGGGAGCGGGGGGATTCCAGTTCTTC
CASSAGAGGFQFF
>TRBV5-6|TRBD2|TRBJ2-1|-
TGTGCCAGCAGCCCTGGCTTTCGGGGGGGGCCTCAAGATTACAATGAGCAGTTCTTC
CASSPGFRGGPQDYNEQFF
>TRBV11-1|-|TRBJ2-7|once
TGTGCCAGCGGCGTTGGGGCGGCCTACGAGCAGTACTTC
CASGVGAAYEQYF
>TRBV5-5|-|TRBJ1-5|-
TGTGCCAGCAGCTTATGGGGGGATCAGCCCCAGCATTTT
CASSLWGDQPQHF
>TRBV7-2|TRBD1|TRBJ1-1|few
TGTGCCAGCAGCCCTTCGGACAGGGTTGGGCCTGAAGCTTTCTTT
CASSPSDRVGPEAFF
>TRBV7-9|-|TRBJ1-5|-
TGTGCCAGCAGCCCGGACAGTACGAGCAATCAGCCCCAGCATTTT
CASSPDSTSNQPQHF
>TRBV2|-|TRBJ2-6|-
TGTGCCGGCCGGGCCAACGTCCTGACTTTC
CAGRANVLTF
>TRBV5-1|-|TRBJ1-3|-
TGCGCCAGCAGCTTGTCGGGAGTGGCATCTGGAAACACCATATATTTT
CASSLSGVASGNTIYF
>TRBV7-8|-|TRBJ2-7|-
TGTGCCAGCAAGTGGGGGGACGGACCGTACGAGCAGTACTTC
CASKWGDGPYEQYF